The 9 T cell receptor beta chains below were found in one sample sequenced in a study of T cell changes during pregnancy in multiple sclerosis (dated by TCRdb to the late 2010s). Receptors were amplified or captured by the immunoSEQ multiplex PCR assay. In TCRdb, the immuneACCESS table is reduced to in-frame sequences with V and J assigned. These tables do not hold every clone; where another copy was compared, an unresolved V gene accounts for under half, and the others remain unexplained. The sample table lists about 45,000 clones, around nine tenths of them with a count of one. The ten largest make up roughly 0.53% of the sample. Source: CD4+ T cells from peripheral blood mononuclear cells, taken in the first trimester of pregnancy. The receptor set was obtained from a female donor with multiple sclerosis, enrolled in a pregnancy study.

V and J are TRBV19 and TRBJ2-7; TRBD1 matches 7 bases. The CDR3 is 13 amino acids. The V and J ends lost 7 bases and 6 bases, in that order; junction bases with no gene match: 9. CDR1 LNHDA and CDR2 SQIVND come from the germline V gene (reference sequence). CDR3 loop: CASKRTGVGEQYF. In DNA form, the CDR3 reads TGTGCCAGTAAACGTACAGGGGTGGGCGAGCAGTACTTC.

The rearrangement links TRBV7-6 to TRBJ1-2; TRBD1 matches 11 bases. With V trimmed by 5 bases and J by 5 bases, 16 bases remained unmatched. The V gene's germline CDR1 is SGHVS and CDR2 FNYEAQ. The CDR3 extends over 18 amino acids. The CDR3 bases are TGTGCCAGCAGCCTGCGTAAACCGGGACAGGGGGAGCGGTATGGCTACACCTTC. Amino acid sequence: CASSLRKPGQGERYGYTF.

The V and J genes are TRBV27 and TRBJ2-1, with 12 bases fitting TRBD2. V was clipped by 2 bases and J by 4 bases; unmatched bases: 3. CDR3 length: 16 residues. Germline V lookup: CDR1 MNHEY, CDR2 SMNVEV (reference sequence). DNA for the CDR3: TGTGCCAGCAGTTTACGACTAGCGGGAGCTTACAATGAGCAGTTCTTC. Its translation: CASSLRLAGAYNEQFF.

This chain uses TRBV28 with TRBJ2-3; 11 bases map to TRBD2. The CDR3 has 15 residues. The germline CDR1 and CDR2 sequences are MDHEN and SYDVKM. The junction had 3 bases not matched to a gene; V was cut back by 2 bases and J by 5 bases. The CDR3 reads CASSLASGRRDTQYF. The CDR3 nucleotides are TGTGCCAGCAGTTTAGCTAGCGGGAGGCGAGATACGCAGTATTTT.

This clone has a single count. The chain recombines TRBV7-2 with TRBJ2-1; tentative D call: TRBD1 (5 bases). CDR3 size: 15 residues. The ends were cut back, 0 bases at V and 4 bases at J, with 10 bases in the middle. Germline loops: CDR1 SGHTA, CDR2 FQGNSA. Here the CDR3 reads CASSLASRVYNEQFF. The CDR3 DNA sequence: TGTGCCAGCAGCTTAGCTTCCAGGGTGTACAATGAGCAGTTCTTC. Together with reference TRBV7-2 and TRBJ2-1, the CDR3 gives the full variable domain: GAGVSQSPSNKVTEKGKDVELRCDPISGHTALYWYRQSLGQGLEFLIYFQGNSAPDKSGLPSDRFSAERTGGSVSTLTIQRTQQEDSAVYLCASSLASRVYNEQFFGPGTRLTVL.

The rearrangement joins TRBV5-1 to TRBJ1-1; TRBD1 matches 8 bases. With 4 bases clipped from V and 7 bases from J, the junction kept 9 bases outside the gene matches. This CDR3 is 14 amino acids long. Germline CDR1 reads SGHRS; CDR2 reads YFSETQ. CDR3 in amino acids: CASSPRTGRGEAFF. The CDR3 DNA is TGCGCCAGCAGCCCTCGGACAGGGAGAGGTGAAGCTTTCTTT.

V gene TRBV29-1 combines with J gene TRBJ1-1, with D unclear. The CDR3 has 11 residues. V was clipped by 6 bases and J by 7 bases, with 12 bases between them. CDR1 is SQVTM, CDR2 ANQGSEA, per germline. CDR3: CSVNHGGEAFF. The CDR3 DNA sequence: TGCAGCGTCAACCACGGCGGTGAAGCTTTCTTT. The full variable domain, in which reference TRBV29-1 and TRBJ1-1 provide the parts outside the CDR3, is SAVISQKPSRDICQRGTSLTIQCQVDSQVTMMFWYRQQPGQSLTLIATANQGSEATYESGFVIDKFPISRPNLTFSTLTVSNMSPEDSSIYLCSVNHGGEAFFGQGTRLTVV.

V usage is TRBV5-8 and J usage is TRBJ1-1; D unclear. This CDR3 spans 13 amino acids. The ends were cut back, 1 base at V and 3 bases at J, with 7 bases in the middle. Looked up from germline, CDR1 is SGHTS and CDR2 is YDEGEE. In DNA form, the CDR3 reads TGTGCCAGCAGCTTGTCCTTAGACACTGAAGCTTTCTTT. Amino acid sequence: CASSLSLDTEAFF.

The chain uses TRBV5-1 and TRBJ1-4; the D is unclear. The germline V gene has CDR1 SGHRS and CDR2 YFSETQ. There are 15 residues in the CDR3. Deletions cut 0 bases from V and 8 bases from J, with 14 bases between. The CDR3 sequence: CASSLGTRREEKLFF. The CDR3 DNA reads TGCGCCAGCAGCTTGGGAACCCGGAGGGAGGAAAAACTGTTTTTT.